The clone carrying this T cell receptor beta chain was detected ten times or more. As yet, its antigen is unknown. This specimen comes from a study of T-cell reconstitution after alpha-beta-depleted transplantation in children. Points from the study as a whole: Two months or so post-transplant, alpha-beta T cells reportedly derived from several hundred expanded graft clones. Counts and diversity of T cells one year after transplant came mostly from newly produced T cells.

J lost 4 bases, V lost 1 base, and 11 bases had no gene match. Per the germline V gene, CDR1 is DFQATT and CDR2 is SNEGSKA (reference sequence). The CDR3 is made up of 16 amino acids. TCRbeta library construction was performed incorporating unique molecular identifiers. TCRdb called the PCR reads again in MiXCR, with one record for every CDR3 protein. The sample has approximately 200,000 distinct CDR3 sequences, 6.3% seen once. The source material was PBMCs, sampled before TCRalphabeta/CD19-depleted stem cell transplant. This clonotype was sampled from a girl less than two years old with combined immunodeficiency, due to receive a stem cell transplant. The rearrangement joins TRBV20-1 to TRBJ2-5; 8 bases are a match to TRBD2. The CDR3: CSARGLAGRAGETQYF. The DNA for the CDR3 is TGCAGTGCTAGAGGGCTAGCGGGCCGAGCCGGAGAGACCCAGTACTTC.